These 18 T cell receptor beta chains were all obtained from the same sample, sequenced in a study of shared clonotypes between healthy human individuals (dated by TCRdb to about 2020). Library prep was done by the immunoSEQ multiplex PCR assay. Sourced from immuneACCESS, this table was stored by TCRdb with only in-frame sequences that have V and J called. A share of the clones is absent; for the studies checked, an unresolved V gene accounts for under half, and the remainder has no known explanation. The sample table contains a few million clones; only one count was recorded for over 85% of them. Under 0.45% of the sample is held by the ten biggest clonotypes. Sequenced sample: naive CD4+ T cells from PBMCs. Taken with the paper, the label for cell subset or site translates to: CD45RA+ positively selected. These receptors all stem from a man younger than 35 in good health. Some clones in this sample may be carry-over from other donors' samples.

The chain couples TRBV11-2 to TRBJ2-5, with D unresolved. Germline CDR1 reads SGHAT; CDR2 reads FQNNGV. V lost 4 bases and J lost 5, with 17 bases in between. The length of the CDR3 is 15 residues. CDR3 DNA sequence: TGTGCCAGCAGCTCCCCCCTTGAGAGGCCGGAGACCCAGTACTTC. Translated: CASSSPLERPETQYF.

Remarks on this clone: Within the sample, other DNA sequences also encode this same CDR3. This sequence joins TRBV5-1 and TRBJ2-3, with 14 bases identical to TRBD2. Looked up from germline, CDR1 is SGHRS and CDR2 is YFSETQ. V trimming: 0 bases; J trimming: 4 bases; junction bases outside the gene matches: 1. The CDR3 runs 16 residues. The CDR3 region is CASSLGGLAGADTQYF. As DNA, the CDR3 is TGCGCCAGCAGCTTGGGGGGACTAGCGGGAGCAGATACGCAGTATTTT. The whole variable domain, filled in from reference TRBV5-1 and TRBJ2-3, reads KAGVTQTPRYLIKTRGQQVTLSCSPISGHRSVSWYQQTPGQGLQFLFEYFSETQRNKGNFPGRFSGRQFSNSRSEMNVSTLELGDSALYLCASSLGGLAGADTQYFGPGTRLTVL.

This chain links TRBV5-5 with TRBJ2-2, with D tentatively TRBD2 (5 bases). The CDR3 contains 17 residues. V shed 1 base and J shed 6 bases, with 19 bases lying between them. Germline lookup yields CDR1 SGHKS and CDR2 YYEKEE (reference sequence). The CDR3 reads CASSLIISPPGAGELFF. In DNA form, the CDR3 reads TGTGCCAGCAGCTTGATAATATCCCCACCCGGGGCCGGGGAGCTGTTTTTT. Variable domain in full (rest from reference TRBV5-5 and TRBJ2-2): DAGVTQSPTHLIKTRGQQVTLRCSPISGHKSVSWYQQVLGQGPQFIFQYYEKEERGRGNFPDRFSARQFPNYSSELNVNALLLGDSALYLCASSLIISPPGAGELFFGEGSRLTVL.

The chain combines TRBV28 with TRBJ2-1; TRBD2 matches at 9 bases. J lost 9 bases, V lost 3 bases, and 9 bases had no gene match. The CDR3 extends over 15 amino acids. Germline V lookup: CDR1 MDHEN, CDR2 SYDVKM. CDR3 loop: CASSFSGRGAVEQFF. Here the CDR3 DNA reads TGTGCCAGCAGTTTTAGCGGGAGAGGTGCGGTTGAGCAGTTCTTC.

With regard to this clone: Other DNA sequences of this sample code for an identical CDR3. The genes are TRBV5-1 and TRBJ1-1; 8 bases align to TRBD1. The CDR3 contains 13 residues. Germline lookup yields CDR1 SGHRS and CDR2 YFSETQ. Trimming removed 2 bases from V and 4 bases from J; junction bases left unmatched: 1. The DNA of the CDR3 is TGCGCCAGCAGCTTCCAGGGGGCCACTGAAGCTTTCTTT. This codes for CASSFQGATEAFF. Full variable domain (outside the CDR3, taken from reference TRBV5-1 and TRBJ1-1): KAGVTQTPRYLIKTRGQQVTLSCSPISGHRSVSWYQQTPGQGLQFLFEYFSETQRNKGNFPGRFSGRQFSNSRSEMNVSTLELGDSALYLCASSFQGATEAFFGQGTRLTVV.

The V and J genes are TRBV18 and TRBJ1-1; D uncertain. Germline V gives CDR1 KGHSH, CDR2 LQKENI. The CDR3 contains 15 residues. Trimming left V 8 bases short and J 1 base short, with 17 bases between. Here the CDR3 DNA reads TGTGCCAGCACCCCCCTCGTGGGATGGAACACTGAAGCTTTCTTT. Translation: CASTPLVGWNTEAFF.

On this clone: This specimen includes other DNA sequences encoding the same CDR3. This chain connects TRBV5-5 to TRBJ2-7; D is ambiguous. The V end was cut by 0 bases, the J end by 2 bases, with 12 bases between. The CDR3 extends over 15 amino acids. Germline-derived CDR1 and CDR2 are SGHKS and YYEKEE (reference sequence). The CDR3 protein is CASSLDGGGTYEQYF. CDR3 nucleotide sequence: TGTGCCAGCAGCTTGGATGGTGGCGGAACCTACGAGCAGTACTTC.

The chain employs TRBV18 and TRBJ2-3, with D maybe TRBD2 (6 bases). Trimming cost V 0 bases and J 0 bases, with 10 bases left between them. Germline CDR1 is KGHSH and CDR2 is LQKENI. There are 16 residues in the CDR3. In nucleotides, the CDR3 is TGTGCCAGCTCACCACCGAGGCGGGGTAGCACAGATACGCAGTATTTT. Encoded protein: CASSPPRRGSTDTQYF.

The J gene is TRBJ1-4, the V gene TRBV7-2; D not certain. Deletions cut 2 bases from V and 0 bases from J, with 7 bases between. Germline V lookup: CDR1 SGHTA, CDR2 FQGNSA. The CDR3 is 15 amino acids. The chain's CDR3 is CASSLISSTNEKLFF. The CDR3 region has the DNA TGTGCCAGCAGCTTAATCAGCTCAACTAATGAAAAACTGTTTTTT.

This chain uses TRBV5-5 with TRBJ1-2, with D perhaps TRBD1 (5 bases). The V end was cut by 0 bases, the J end by 4 bases, with 13 bases between. The CDR3 contains 15 residues. Germline V gene data show CDR1 as SGHKS and CDR2 as YYEKEE (reference sequence). The DNA of the CDR3 is TGTGCCAGCAGCTTGGCGGGAACAGGTCCCTATGGCTACACCTTC. Translated: CASSLAGTGPYGYTF.

The J gene is TRBJ1-2, the V gene TRBV5-1; perhaps TRBD1 as D (6 bases). This CDR3 is 14 amino acids long. CDR1 is SGHRS, CDR2 YFSETQ, per germline. Trimming removed 4 bases at V and 2 bases at J, with 12 bases between. The CDR3 is CASSVDRGNYGYTF. Written as DNA, the CDR3 is TGCGCCAGCAGCGTGGACAGAGGGAACTATGGCTACACCTTC.

The V and J genes are TRBV7-2 and TRBJ2-5; the D gene is possibly TRBD2 (7 bases). Trimming stripped 1 base from V and 5 bases from J, with 17 bases between. The CDR3 totals 16 residues. CDR1 and CDR2 (germline): SGHTA, FQGNSA. CDR3 DNA sequence: TGTGCCAGCAGCTTAGATTTGAGGGGGGGCGCGGAGACCCAGTACTTC. The encoded protein is CASSLDLRGGAETQYF.

This chain connects TRBV28 to TRBJ2-7; D is uncertain. Germline assignment: CDR1 MDHEN and CDR2 SYDVKM. CDR3 length equals 13 residues. V was cut by 8 bases and J by 3 bases, with 14 bases left in between. CDR3 bases: TGTGCCAGCCTCGCCACCCGTAGCTACGAGCAGTACTTC. This translates into CASLATRSYEQYF.

This chain joins TRBV27 and TRBJ2-2; D is ambiguous. The V end was cut by 6 bases, the J end by 3 bases, with 11 bases between. The CDR3 runs 14 residues. CDR1 is MNHEY, CDR2 SMNVEV, per germline (reference sequence). The CDR3 region is CASSKRLDTGELFF. The CDR3 region has the DNA TGTGCCAGCAGCAAAAGACTTGACACCGGGGAGCTGTTTTTT.

This clone appeared once. The gene calls are TRBV7-3 and TRBJ2-7, with D possibly TRBD1 on 6 matching bases. CDR1 and CDR2 from the germline V gene are SGHTA and FQGTGA. The CDR3 spans 13 residues. The germline V and J ends were trimmed by 5 bases and 6 bases, with 14 bases remaining between them. The CDR3 sequence is CASSLPTGSEQYF. The DNA of the CDR3 is TGTGCCAGCAGCCTCCCTACAGGGTCCGAGCAGTACTTC.

The chain carries TRBV4-2 and TRBJ2-7; 10 positions agree with TRBD2. The CDR3 has 15 amino acids. The J segment lost 3 bases and the V segment lost 1 base, leaving 3 bases of the junction unmatched. Germline assignment: CDR1 LGHNA and CDR2 YNFKEQ. The CDR3 nucleotides read TGTGCCAGCAGCCAAGCGCTAGCGGGAGTCTACGAGCAGTACTTC. Amino acid sequence: CASSQALAGVYEQYF.

The chain links TRBV28 to TRBJ2-1, with D uncertain. This CDR3 region has 12 residues. Germline-derived CDR1 and CDR2 are MDHEN and SYDVKM. V gave up 4 bases and J gave up 13 bases, with 14 bases separating them. The CDR3 region is CASSSPTRVQFF. The CDR3 nucleotides read TGTGCCAGCAGTTCCCCGACAAGGGTACAGTTCTTC.

In the case of this clone: Other DNA sequences in this sample translate to the same CDR3. This chain joins TRBV28 and TRBJ1-1; D uncertain. Trimming removed 5 bases at V and 4 bases at J, with 5 bases between. This CDR3 has 11 residues. Germline assignment: CDR1 MDHEN and CDR2 SYDVKM. The CDR3 loop is CASSLTTEAFF. CDR3 sequence (DNA): TGTGCCAGCAGTCTTACCACTGAAGCTTTCTTT.